Below, 22 T cell receptor beta chains from the same sample are listed, as sequenced in a study of Ad26.COV2.S vaccination and SARS-CoV-2 variants. Generated by immunoSEQ multiplex PCR, the TCRdb table keeps only in-frame clones and is missing some. The sample has 180,000 or so clones, 87% seen once. Source: peripheral blood, taken after recovery from COVID-19. The receptors come from a human donor who had recovered from COVID-19.

CDR3 sequence reads: CASSLAEASYNEQFF. CDR3 coding DNA: TGTGCCAGCAGCTTAGCGGAGGCAAGCTACAATGAGCAGTTCTTC. The chain links TRBV7-8 to TRBJ2-1; D might be TRBD2 (5 bases). The V gene's germline CDR1 is SGHVS and CDR2 FQNEAQ. Trimming removed 0 bases from V and 3 bases from J, with 9 bases in between. This CDR3 comprises 15 residues. Full variable domain (outside the CDR3, taken from reference TRBV7-8 and TRBJ2-1): GAGVSQSPRYKVAKRGQDVALRCDPISGHVSLFWYQQALGQGPEFLTYFQNEAQLDKSGLPSDRFFAERPEGSVSTLKIQRTQQEDSAVYLCASSLAEASYNEQFFGPGTRLTVL.

This rearrangement joins TRBV28 to TRBJ1-1, with D hard to call. Trimming took 0 bases from V and 3 from J, leaving 11 bases between them. The CDR3 loop spans 15 amino acids. Germline V gene sequence: CDR1 MDHEN, CDR2 SYDVKM. In DNA, the CDR3 is TGTGCCAGCAGTTTATGGAGCCGGCGGTACACTGAAGCTTTCTTT. Translated, it gives CASSLWSRRYTEAFF.

The rearrangement links TRBV3-1 (or the pseudogene TRBV3-2) to TRBJ2-1; 13 bases are shared with TRBD2. CDR1 and CDR2 from the germline V gene are LGHDT and YNNKEL (reference sequence). The trim removed 0 bases at V and 3 bases at J, leaving 11 bases unmatched. CDR3 length equals 20 residues. CDR3 sequence: CASSQDPLTSGRAGYNEQFF. The DNA of the CDR3 is TGTGCCAGCAGCCAAGATCCACTAACTAGCGGGAGGGCAGGCTACAATGAGCAGTTCTTC.

The J gene is TRBJ1-2, the V gene TRBV27; D is unclear. The CDR3 consists of 13 residues. The germline gives CDR1 MNHEY, CDR2 SMNVEV (reference sequence). Trimming removed 3 bases at V and 7 bases at J, with 12 bases between. The CDR3, as DNA: TGTGCCAGCAGTTTGAGACTAGGTGGTGGCTACACCTTC. Translating gives CASSLRLGGGYTF.

The chain recombines TRBV7-6 with TRBJ1-6; perhaps TRBD1 as D (6 bases). The CDR3 has 16 amino acids. Trimming stripped 4 bases from V and 0 bases from J, with 10 bases between. Germline V gene lookup returns CDR1 SGHVS and CDR2 FNYEAQ. The CDR3 loop is CASSSTGSSYNSPLHF. In DNA, the CDR3 is TGTGCCAGCAGCTCTACAGGGAGCTCCTATAATTCACCCCTCCACTTT.

V and J are TRBV5-4 and TRBJ2-5; 9 bases line up with TRBD1. CDR1 is SGHNT and CDR2 is YYREEE in the germline V gene (reference sequence). CDR3 size: 15 residues. V was clipped by 4 bases and J by 4 bases; unmatched bases: 8. CDR3 protein: CASSRTTGGGETQYF. CDR3 DNA sequence: TGTGCCAGCAGCCGTACTACAGGGGGCGGAGAGACCCAGTACTTC.

V and J are TRBV5-6 and TRBJ2-5; TRBD1 might be the D (6 bases). CDR3 length: 17 amino acids. Germline CDR1 reads SGHDT; CDR2 reads YYEEEE. V lost 4 bases and J lost 5, with 24 bases in between. This CDR3 is CASSPVGAGFNLETQYF. The CDR3 nucleotides read TGTGCCAGCAGCCCCGTGGGGGCAGGATTTAATTTGGAGACCCAGTACTTC.

The V call is TRBV7-9, the J call TRBJ2-7; the D gene is possibly TRBD2 (5 bases). V was clipped by 1 base and J by 4 bases, with 8 bases between them. Per germline, CDR1 SEHNR and CDR2 FQNEAQ (reference sequence). The CDR3 loop spans 13 amino acids. The CDR3 is CASSLDGKYEQYF. CDR3 bases: TGTGCCAGCAGCTTAGACGGGAAGTACGAGCAGTACTTC.

The chain is built from TRBV19 and TRBJ2-2; no reliable D call. Germline CDR1 and CDR2: LNHDA and SQIVND (reference sequence). The CDR3 consists of 15 residues. The V end lost 5 bases, the J end lost 3 bases, and 13 bases lay between the germline ends. CDR3 nucleotides: TGTGCCAGTAGTCACCCTGGGCTTTACACCGGGGAGCTGTTTTTT. This sequence encodes CASSHPGLYTGELFF.

The CDR3 bases are TGTGCCAGCAGCTCCCCTACGAGGGACGGTACCGGGGAGCTGTTTTTT. This gives the protein CASSSPTRDGTGELFF. The chain carries TRBV7-3 and TRBJ2-2; D tentatively reads TRBD1 or TRBD2 (5 bases each). Germline assignment: CDR1 SGHTA and CDR2 FQGTGA. Trimming took off 4 bases at V and 5 bases at J, with 17 bases between the two ends. The CDR3 is made up of 16 amino acids.

This chain joins TRBV7-2 and TRBJ2-5, with 10 bases aligning to TRBD1. Germline V lookup: CDR1 SGHTA, CDR2 FQGNSA. V was pared by 1 base and J by 5 bases, with 7 bases of the junction left unmatched. CDR3 length equals 16 residues. CDR3 DNA: TGTGCCAGCAGCTTAGAGTGGACAGGGGGTCAGGAGACCCAGTACTTC. It codes for CASSLEWTGGQETQYF.

The V call is TRBV30, the J call TRBJ1-2; D not certain. Trimming stripped 3 bases from V and 3 bases from J, with 17 bases between. Germline CDR1 and CDR2: GTSNPN and SVGIG (reference sequence). This CDR3 spans 15 amino acids. The CDR3 DNA follows: TGTGCCTGGAGGGCGATGAGAGGCAGACACTATGGCTACACCTTC. Protein sequence: CAWRAMRGRHYGYTF.

The chain employs TRBV30 and TRBJ2-7; D is unclear. V lost 3 bases to trimming and J lost 3 bases, with 15 bases between them. The CDR3 sequence is 14 residues long. Germline lookup yields CDR1 GTSNPN and CDR2 SVGIG (reference sequence). CDR3 residues: CAWRQKGSGYEQYF. The CDR3 nucleotides are TGTGCCTGGAGGCAAAAGGGATCGGGCTACGAGCAGTACTTC.

This clone was detected only a few times. This chain uses TRBV4-2 with TRBJ2-7, with D unresolved. CDR1 is LGHNA and CDR2 is YNFKEQ in the germline V gene. The CDR3 is 16 amino acids. V gave up 0 bases and J gave up 3 bases, with 15 bases separating them. CDR3 protein: CASSQDLYEDFYEQYF. The CDR3 DNA reads TGTGCCAGCAGCCAAGATCTATACGAAGATTTCTACGAGCAGTACTTC.

The chain uses TRBV9 and TRBJ1-2; a possible D gene is TRBD1 (5 bases). The CDR3 consists of 14 residues. Germline V lookup: CDR1 SGDLS, CDR2 YYNGEE. Deletions cut 3 bases from V and 6 bases from J, with 15 bases between. The DNA for the CDR3 is TGTGCCAGCAGCGGGGGGGAGGCTTGGGATGGCTACACCTTC. Its translation is CASSGGEAWDGYTF. The full variable domain, in which reference TRBV9 and TRBJ1-2 provide the parts outside the CDR3, is DSGVTQTPKHLITATGQRVTLRCSPRSGDLSVYWYQQSLDQGLQFLIQYYNGEERAKGNILERFSAQQFPDLHSELNLSSLELGDSALYFCASSGGEAWDGYTFGSGTRLTVV.

The sample holds a few counts of this clone. The CDR3 DNA is TGTGCCAGCAGTGACCCGCCGACTAATCAGCCCCAGCATTTT. Amino acid sequence: CASSDPPTNQPQHF. V gene TRBV2 combines with J gene TRBJ1-5, with no clear D. Trimming took 3 bases from V and 4 from J, leaving 10 bases between them. The CDR3 totals 14 residues. In germline, CDR1 is SNHLY, CDR2 FYNNEI.

The V and J genes are TRBV19 and TRBJ2-5; 8 bases agree with TRBD1. J lost 3 bases, V lost 2 bases, and 8 bases had no gene match. Germline CDR1 LNHDA, CDR2 SQIVND (reference sequence). This CDR3 has 16 amino acids. As DNA, the CDR3 is TGTGCCAGTAGTATACTATTTACAGGGGGAAAAGAGACCCAGTACTTC. It specifies CASSILFTGGKETQYF.

This clone is a singleton in its sample. This chain joins TRBV15 and TRBJ2-1, with D maybe TRBD2 (6 bases). In germline, CDR1 is LNHNV, CDR2 YYDKDF (reference sequence). The CDR3 has 15 residues. Trimming removed 5 bases from V and 9 bases from J, with 20 bases in between. The CDR3 region has the DNA TGTGCCACCAGCGAAGGGACTGGAACTTTTACTGAGCAGTTCTTC. Translating it yields CATSEGTGTFTEQFF. Using reference TRBV15 and TRBJ2-1 for the parts outside the CDR3, the full variable domain is DAMVIQNPRYQVTQFGKPVTLSCSQTLNHNVMYWYQQKSSQAPKLLFHYYDKDFNNEADTPDNFQSRRPNTSFCFLDIRSPGLGDTAMYLCATSEGTGTFTEQFFGPGTRLTVL.

J is TRBJ1-4 and V is TRBV11-2; the D is unclear. The germline V gene has CDR1 SGHAT and CDR2 FQNNGV. V was trimmed by 2 bases and J by 7 bases, leaving 17 bases between them. The CDR3 runs 16 residues. CDR3 protein: CASSLRLGARFEKLFF. The CDR3 nucleotides are TGTGCCAGCAGCTTACGTTTGGGCGCCCGCTTTGAAAAACTGTTTTTT.

The chain links TRBV4-2 to TRBJ1-3; D is perhaps TRBD1 (5 bases). CDR1 and CDR2 (germline): LGHNA, YNFKEQ. CDR3 length equals 14 residues. V lost 3 bases, J lost 1 base, and 7 bases lay in between. CDR3 residues: CASSQGESGNTIYF. The CDR3 nucleotides read TGTGCCAGCAGCCAGGGGGAATCTGGAAACACCATATATTTT.

The chain combines TRBV5-1 with TRBJ2-2; D is perhaps TRBD1 (6 bases). Per germline, CDR1 SGHRS and CDR2 YFSETQ. The V and J ends lost 4 bases and 2 bases respectively, with 12 bases between them. The CDR3 is 15 amino acids. CDR3 bases: TGCGCCAGCAGCGCGGACAGCACCAACACCGGGGAGCTGTTTTTT. Encoded protein: CASSADSTNTGELFF.

This chain connects TRBV4-1 to TRBJ1-4; TRBD1 agrees at 10 bases. This CDR3 comprises 14 residues. Germline CDR1 is MGHRA and CDR2 is YSYEKL. The junction had 6 bases not matched to a gene; V was cut back by 6 bases and J by 8 bases. The CDR3 DNA is TGCGCCAGCAGTCGCGGGACAGGGGAGGAAAAACTGTTTTTT. Translation gives CASSRGTGEEKLFF.